This TCR beta chain was observed in a study of T cells in women clearing cervical HPV infection. Study as a whole: Blood came at first lesion visit for cases, post-clearance for controls. Case blood was drawn a median around 140 days after lesion detection.

Study results and limitations: TRBV6-7 abundance was lower in cases than controls (roughly 0.11% versus 0.16%).

Germline assignment: CDR1 SGHVS and CDR2 FQNEAQ. V was pared by 2 bases and J by 5 bases, with 10 bases between. This CDR3 comprises 14 residues. TCR beta CDR3 amplified by multiplex PCR from approximately 1,300 ng genomic DNA. Assay: immunoSEQ multiplex PCR; the TCRdb copy retains only in-frame clones and omits some. Seen in this sample are some 40,000 clones; the ten most common clones hold 5.8%. To note about this clone: The antigen is unknown. With the read ending 3 residues before the CDR3 end, the germline J gene is used to fill in that end.

The chain links TRBV7-8 to TRBJ2-1; TRBD1 might be the D (6 bases). The material sequenced was blood buffy coat. This receptor was identified in a woman between 18 and 75 years old with a cervical HPV16 infection that either progressed to CIN3+ or cleared (not recorded which). The CDR3 sequence is CASSLLPGDNEQFF. The CDR3 bases that were read are TGTGCCAGCAGCTTACTGCCAGGGGACAATGAG. The full variable domain, with the rest looked up from reference TRBV7-8 and TRBJ2-1, is GAGVSQSPRYKVAKRGQDVALRCDPISGHVSLFWYQQALGQGPEFLTYFQNEAQLDKSGLPSDRFFAERPEGSVSTLKIQRTQQEDSAVYLCASSLLPGDNEQFFGPGTRLTVL.